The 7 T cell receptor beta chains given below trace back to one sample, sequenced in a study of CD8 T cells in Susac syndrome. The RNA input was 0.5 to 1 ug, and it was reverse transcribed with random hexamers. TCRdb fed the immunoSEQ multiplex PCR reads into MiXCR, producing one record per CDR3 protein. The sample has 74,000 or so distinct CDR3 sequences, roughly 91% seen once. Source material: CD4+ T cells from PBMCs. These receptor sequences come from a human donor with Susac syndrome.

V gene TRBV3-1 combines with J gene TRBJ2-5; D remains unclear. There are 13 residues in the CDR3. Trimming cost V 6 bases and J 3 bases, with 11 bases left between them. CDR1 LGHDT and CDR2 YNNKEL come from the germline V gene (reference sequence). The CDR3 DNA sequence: TGTGCCAGCAGTCCCCCCCCAGAAGAGACCCAGTACTTC. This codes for CASSPPPEETQYF.

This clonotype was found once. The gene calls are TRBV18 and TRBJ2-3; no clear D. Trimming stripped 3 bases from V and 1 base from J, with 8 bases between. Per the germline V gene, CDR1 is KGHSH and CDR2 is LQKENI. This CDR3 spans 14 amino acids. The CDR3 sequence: CASSPEVGTDTQYF. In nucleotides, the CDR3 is TGTGCCAGCTCACCTGAGGTGGGCACAGATACGCAGTATTTT.

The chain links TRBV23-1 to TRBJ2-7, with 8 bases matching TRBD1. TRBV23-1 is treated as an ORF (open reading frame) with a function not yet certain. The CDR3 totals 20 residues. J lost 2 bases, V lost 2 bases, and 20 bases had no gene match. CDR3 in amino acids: CASSQIFQTGEGGKTYEQYF. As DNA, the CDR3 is TGCGCCAGCAGTCAAATTTTTCAGACAGGGGAAGGTGGGAAAACCTACGAGCAGTACTTC.

CDR3 bases: TGTGCCAGCAGTCCCCTTTCGGGGGACAAAAATCAGCCCCAGCATTTT. Translated, it gives CASSPLSGDKNQPQHF. V usage is TRBV28 and J usage is TRBJ1-5; D possibly corresponds to TRBD1 (6 bases). The CDR3 consists of 16 residues. Trimming took off 5 bases at V and 4 bases at J, with 18 bases between the two ends. The germline gives CDR1 MDHEN, CDR2 SYDVKM.

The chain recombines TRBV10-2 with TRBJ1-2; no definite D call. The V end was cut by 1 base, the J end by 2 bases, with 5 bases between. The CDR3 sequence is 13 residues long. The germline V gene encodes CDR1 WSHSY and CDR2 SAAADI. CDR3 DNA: TGCGCCAGCAGTGAGTACAGAAACTATGGCTACACCTTC. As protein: CASSEYRNYGYTF.

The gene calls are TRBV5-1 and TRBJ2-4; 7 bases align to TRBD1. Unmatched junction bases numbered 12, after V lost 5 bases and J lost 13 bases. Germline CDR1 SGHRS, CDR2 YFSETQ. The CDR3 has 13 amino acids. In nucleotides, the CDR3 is TGCGCCAGCAGTGAGGGACAGTTCCCCGAACAGTACTTC. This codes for CASSEGQFPEQYF.

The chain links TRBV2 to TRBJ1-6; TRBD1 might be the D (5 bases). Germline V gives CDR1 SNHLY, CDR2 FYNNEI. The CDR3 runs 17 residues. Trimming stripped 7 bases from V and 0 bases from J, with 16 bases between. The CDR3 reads CASKLGTMGSYNSPLHF. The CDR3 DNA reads TGTGCCAGCAAATTGGGGACGATGGGCTCCTATAATTCACCCCTCCACTTT.